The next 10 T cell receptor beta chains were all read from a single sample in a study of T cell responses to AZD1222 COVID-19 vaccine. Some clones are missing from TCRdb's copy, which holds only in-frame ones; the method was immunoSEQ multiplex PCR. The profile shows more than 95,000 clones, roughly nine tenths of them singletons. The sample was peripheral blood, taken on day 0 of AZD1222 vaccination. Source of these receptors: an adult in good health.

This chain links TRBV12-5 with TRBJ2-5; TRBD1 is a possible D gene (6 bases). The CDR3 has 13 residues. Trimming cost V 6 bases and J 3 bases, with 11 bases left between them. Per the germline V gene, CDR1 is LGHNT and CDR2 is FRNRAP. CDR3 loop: CASGAGAEETQYF. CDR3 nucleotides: TGTGCTAGTGGGGCAGGGGCAGAAGAGACCCAGTACTTC.

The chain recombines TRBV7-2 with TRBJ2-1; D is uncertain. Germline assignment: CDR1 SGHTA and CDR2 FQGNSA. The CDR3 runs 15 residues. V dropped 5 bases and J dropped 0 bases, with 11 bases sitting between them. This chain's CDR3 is CASSRRESSYNEQFF. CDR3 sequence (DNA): TGTGCCAGCAGCCGCAGAGAATCCTCCTACAATGAGCAGTTCTTC.

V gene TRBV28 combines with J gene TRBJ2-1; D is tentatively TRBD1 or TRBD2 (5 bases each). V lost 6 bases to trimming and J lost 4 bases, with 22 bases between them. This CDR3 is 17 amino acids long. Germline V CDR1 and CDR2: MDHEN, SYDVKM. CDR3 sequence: CASSLNRDPGGYNEQFF. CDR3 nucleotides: TGTGCCAGCAGCCTGAACCGGGACCCTGGGGGTTACAATGAGCAGTTCTTC.

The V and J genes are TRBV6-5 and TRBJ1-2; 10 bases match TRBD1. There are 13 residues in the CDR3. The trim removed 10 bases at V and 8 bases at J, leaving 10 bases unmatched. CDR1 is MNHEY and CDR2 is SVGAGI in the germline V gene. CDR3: CATLPGQGRGYTF. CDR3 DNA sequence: TGTGCCACCCTACCGGGACAGGGGCGAGGCTACACCTTC.

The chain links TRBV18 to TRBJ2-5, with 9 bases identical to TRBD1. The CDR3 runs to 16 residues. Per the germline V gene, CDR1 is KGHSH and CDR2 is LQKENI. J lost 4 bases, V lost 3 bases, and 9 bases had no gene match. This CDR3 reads CASSPGTGFKGETQYF. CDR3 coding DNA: TGTGCCAGCTCACCCGGGACAGGGTTTAAAGGAGAGACCCAGTACTTC.

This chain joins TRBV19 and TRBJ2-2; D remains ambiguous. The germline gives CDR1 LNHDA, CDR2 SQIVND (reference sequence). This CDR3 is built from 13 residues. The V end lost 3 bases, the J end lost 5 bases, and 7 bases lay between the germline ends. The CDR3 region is CASSILLTGELFF. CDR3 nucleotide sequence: TGTGCCAGTAGTATCTTGTTGACCGGGGAGCTGTTTTTT.

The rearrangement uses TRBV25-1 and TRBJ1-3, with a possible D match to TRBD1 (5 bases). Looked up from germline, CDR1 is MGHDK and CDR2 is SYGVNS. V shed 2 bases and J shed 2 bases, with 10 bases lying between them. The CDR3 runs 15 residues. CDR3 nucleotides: TGTGCCAGCAGTGAAGGTGGGACGACTGGAAACACCATATATTTT. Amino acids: CASSEGGTTGNTIYF.

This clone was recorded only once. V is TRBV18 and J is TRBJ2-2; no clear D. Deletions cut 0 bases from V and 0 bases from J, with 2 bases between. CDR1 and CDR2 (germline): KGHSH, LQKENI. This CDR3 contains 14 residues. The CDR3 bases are TGTGCCAGCTCACCACCAACGAACACCGGGGAGCTGTTTTTT. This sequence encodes CASSPPTNTGELFF.

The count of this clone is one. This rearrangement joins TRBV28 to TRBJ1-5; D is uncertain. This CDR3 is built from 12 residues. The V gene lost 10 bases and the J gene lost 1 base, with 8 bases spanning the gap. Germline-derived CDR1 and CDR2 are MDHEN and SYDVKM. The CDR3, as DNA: TGTGCCAATCAAGGGAGCAATCAGCCCCAGCATTTT. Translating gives CANQGSNQPQHF.

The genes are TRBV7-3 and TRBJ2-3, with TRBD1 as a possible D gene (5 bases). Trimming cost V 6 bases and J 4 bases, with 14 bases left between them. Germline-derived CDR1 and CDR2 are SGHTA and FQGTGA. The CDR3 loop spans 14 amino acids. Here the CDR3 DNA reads TGTGCCAGCAGACCCGACAGAACCTCAGATACGCAGTATTTT. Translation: CASRPDRTSDTQYF.